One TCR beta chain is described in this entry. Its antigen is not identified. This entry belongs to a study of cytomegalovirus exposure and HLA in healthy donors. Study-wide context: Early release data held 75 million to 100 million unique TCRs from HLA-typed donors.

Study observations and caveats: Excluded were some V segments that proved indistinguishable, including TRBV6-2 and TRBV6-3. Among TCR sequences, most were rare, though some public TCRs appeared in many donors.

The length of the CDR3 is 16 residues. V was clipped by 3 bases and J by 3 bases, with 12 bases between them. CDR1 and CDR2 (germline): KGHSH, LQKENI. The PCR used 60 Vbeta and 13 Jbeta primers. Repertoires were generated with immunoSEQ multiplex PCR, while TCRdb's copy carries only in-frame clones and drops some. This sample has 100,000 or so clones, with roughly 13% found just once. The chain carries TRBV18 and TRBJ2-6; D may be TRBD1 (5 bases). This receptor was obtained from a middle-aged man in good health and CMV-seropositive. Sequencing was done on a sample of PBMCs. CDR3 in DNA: TGTGCCAGCTCACCGGCTAGGGGTGGTGGGGCCAACGTCCTGACTTTC. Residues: CASSPARGGGANVLTF.